The 15 T cell receptor beta chains in this list originate from one sample, sequenced in a study of vaccination and CD4 T cells after COVID-19 (dated by TCRdb to between 2021 and 2024). To prepare the library, PCR was applied. Instrument on record: Illumina iSeq 100. At the Johns Hopkins FTIC core, DNA from the cultured CD4+ T cells underwent TCR sequencing with the Oncomine TCR Beta short-read assay. TCRdb trimmed the raw reads at Q25, called clones with MiXCR and kept productive beta chains. For every CDR3 protein sequence, its rows merge into one entry that carries the most common genes and DNA. The sample data list 15,000 or so distinct CDR3 sequences, and under 55% of these were observed just once. About an eighth of the sample is taken by the ten largest. The label giving this sample's time point can be read as: late sampling 161 to 241 days after vaccination in a few convalescent patients. This sample's treatment or condition label indicates: approximately nine-day PBMC culture with coronavirus spike peptide pools or control peptides (ViraFEST assay).

No cognate antigen is known for these TCRs. Sequences were derived from CD4+ T cells from blood, cultured in vitro, sampled about 7 months after SARS-CoV-2 vaccination. The receptors shown here come from a human donor who had recovered from COVID-19.

This chain uses TRBV11-3 with TRBJ2-7; the match to TRBD1 covers 7 bases. Germline trimming cut 2 bases from V and 0 bases from J; bases unmatched to any gene: 7. CDR1 and CDR2 (germline): SGHNT, YENEEA. The CDR3 runs 16 residues. CDR3: CASSLSLGGDSYEQYF. CDR3 sequence (DNA): TGTGCCAGCAGCTTATCCCTAGGGGGCGACTCCTACGAGCAGTACTTC.

The rearrangement links TRBV20-1 to TRBJ1-5, with unresolved D. The germline V gene encodes CDR1 DFQATT and CDR2 SNEGSKA (reference sequence). Between the trimmed V and J ends, which lost 6 bases and 1 base, there was a span of 7 bases. This CDR3 has 12 residues. The CDR3 is CSATVSNQPQHF. Written as DNA, the CDR3 is TGCAGTGCGACGGTGAGCAATCAGCCCCAGCATTTT.

This clonotype was detected a few times. This sequence joins TRBV20-1 and TRBJ2-5, with a tentative D call TRBD2 (5 bases). V was trimmed by 6 bases and J by 2 bases, leaving 10 bases between them. Germline V CDR1 and CDR2: DFQATT, SNEGSKA (reference sequence). This CDR3 is built from 12 residues. The CDR3 loop is CSASRGQETQYF. The CDR3 coding sequence is TGCAGTGCCAGTCGGGGACAAGAGACCCAGTACTTC.

The V gene is TRBV6-5, the J gene TRBJ1-2; 7 bases map to TRBD1. CDR3 size: 14 residues. Trimming took 2 bases from V and 3 from J; bases not matched to a gene: 3. Germline CDR1 MNHEY, CDR2 SVGAGI. CDR3 residues: CASSYTGVDYGYTF. CDR3 in DNA: TGTGCCAGCAGTTACACAGGGGTCGACTATGGCTACACCTTC.

The chain combines TRBV19 with TRBJ1-2; no clear D. Trimming pared 6 bases from V and 5 bases from J, leaving 13 bases between. The CDR3 covers 13 residues. Looked up from germline, CDR1 is LNHDA and CDR2 is SQIVND (reference sequence). The CDR3 nucleotides are TGTGCCAGTAGCCAGCTTGACTCTTATGGCTACACCTTC. This codes for CASSQLDSYGYTF.

V gene TRBV6-1 combines with J gene TRBJ2-3, with TRBD1 as a possible D gene (6 bases). The CDR3 consists of 14 residues. Germline CDR1 is MNHNS and CDR2 is SASEGT. The V end was cut by 10 bases, the J end by 2 bases, with 16 bases between. CDR3 protein: CAIGGQQLTDTQYF. CDR3 DNA: TGTGCCATCGGAGGACAGCAACTCACAGATACGCAGTATTTT.

This clonotype was found a few times. The chain employs TRBV7-9 and TRBJ1-1; D remains ambiguous. The CDR3 loop spans 13 amino acids. Germline assignment: CDR1 SEHNR and CDR2 FQNEAQ (reference sequence). Trimming removed 6 bases from V and 0 bases from J, with 8 bases in between. The CDR3 coding sequence is TGTGCCAGCAGTGTGTGGGTGAACACTGAAGCTTTCTTT. Amino acids: CASSVWVNTEAFF.

J is TRBJ1-2 and V is TRBV27; 10 bases agree with TRBD1. The V gene's germline CDR1 is MNHEY and CDR2 SMNVEV (reference sequence). The length of the CDR3 is 16 residues. Trimming cost V 4 bases and J 6 bases; bases outside gene matches: 11. CDR3 DNA: TGTGCCAGCAGTTACTCCGGGACAGGGGAAAGCCATGGCTACACCTTC. Protein: CASSYSGTGESHGYTF.

This clonotype is a singleton in its sample. This chain joins TRBV6-2 or TRBV6-3 and TRBJ2-7; 12 bases match TRBD2. V gave up 7 bases and J gave up 1 base; unmatched junction bases: 8. The CDR3 has 16 residues. In germline, CDR1 is MNHEY, CDR2 SVGEGT. CDR3 loop: CASISLGLAGSYEQYF. CDR3 nucleotide sequence: TGTGCCAGCATCTCACTCGGACTAGCGGGATCCTACGAGCAGTACTTC.

This clonotype was observed a single time. The V gene is TRBV7-2, the J gene TRBJ1-6; possibly TRBD1 for D (5 bases). This CDR3 is built from 14 residues. The germline V gene has CDR1 SGHTA and CDR2 FQGNSA. V lost 4 bases and J lost 7, with 11 bases in between. The CDR3 coding sequence is TGTGCCAGCAGCTCGGGGACGGAGAATTCACCCCTCCACTTT. Translation gives CASSSGTENSPLHF.

The rearrangement links TRBV18 to TRBJ2-3; no reliable D call. The ends were cut back, 0 bases at V and 6 bases at J, with 7 bases in the middle. Germline CDR1 and CDR2: KGHSH and LQKENI. The CDR3 loop spans 13 amino acids. CDR3 loop: CASSPPSSDTQYF. The DNA of the CDR3 is TGTGCCAGCTCACCACCTAGCAGCGATACGCAGTATTTT.

There are a few counts of this clonotype. The chain recombines TRBV19 with TRBJ1-5, with D perhaps TRBD1 (6 bases). Trimming shortened V by 5 bases and J by 2 bases, and 19 bases separated the two germline ends. CDR3 length equals 17 residues. Germline V gene lookup returns CDR1 LNHDA and CDR2 SQIVND (reference sequence). CDR3 loop: CASSGALRTARNQPQHF. The DNA of the CDR3 is TGTGCCAGTAGTGGAGCCCTACGGACAGCCCGCAATCAGCCCCAGCATTTT. Full variable domain (rest looked up from reference TRBV19 and TRBJ1-5): DGGITQSPKYLFRKEGQNVTLSCEQNLNHDAMYWYRQDPGQGLRLIYYSQIVNDFQKGDIAEGYSVSREKKESFPLTVTSAQKNPTAFYLCASSGALRTARNQPQHFGDGTRLSIL.

The chain uses TRBV2 and TRBJ1-5; TRBD1 might be the D (5 bases). CDR3 length: 13 residues. CDR1 is SNHLY and CDR2 is FYNNEI in the germline V gene. V dropped 5 bases and J dropped 5 bases, with 10 bases sitting between them. CDR3 sequence: CASSKGTDQPQHF. Written as DNA, the CDR3 is TGTGCCAGCAGTAAAGGGACGGATCAGCCCCAGCATTTT.

The rearrangement uses TRBV7-2 and TRBJ2-5; 14 bases agree with TRBD2. Germline CDR1 is SGHTA and CDR2 is FQGNSA. The CDR3 totals 18 residues. V was pared by 1 base and J by 4 bases, with 8 bases of the junction left unmatched. The DNA for the CDR3 is TGTGCCAGCAGCTTAGTCCCCCGACTAGCGGGGGGGCCAGAGACCCAGTACTTC. It specifies CASSLVPRLAGGPETQYF.

This clonotype was recorded once. The chain links TRBV4-1 to TRBJ1-5, with TRBD1 as a possible D gene (6 bases). This CDR3 has 15 residues. Germline V lookup: CDR1 MGHRA, CDR2 YSYEKL. V was pared by 0 bases and J by 5 bases, with 11 bases between. CDR3 DNA sequence: TGCGCCAGCAGCCAAGACGGACAGTCTTATCAGCCCCAGCATTTT. Its protein product is CASSQDGQSYQPQHF.